This passage covers 9 T cell receptor beta chains from one sample sequenced in a study of T cell responses to AZD1222 COVID-19 vaccine (dated by TCRdb to about 2021). The time point label for this specimen denotes: about 28 days (+/-7) after the second vaccine dose. Receptor amplification or capture employed the immunoSEQ multiplex PCR assay. TCRdb re-hosts the immuneACCESS table, in-frame sequences only. Its copies lack some clones; in the studies checked, an unresolved V gene accounts for under half of them, and the cause for the rest is not known. The sample table lists 150,000 to 200,000 clones, about 93% of them with a count of one. Clones ranked in the top ten supply around 2% of the sample. This specimen was peripheral blood, taken 28 days after the second AZD1222 dose. Receptors originate from an adult who received the AZD1222 COVID-19 vaccine.

The chain carries TRBV7-8 and TRBJ1-5; D is uncertain. V was clipped by 3 bases and J by 4 bases, with 10 bases between them. There are 14 residues in the CDR3. CDR1 and CDR2 (germline): SGHVS, FQNEAQ. The CDR3 sequence: CASSLSGGNQPQHF. CDR3 coding DNA: TGTGCCAGCAGCTTGTCCGGTGGAAATCAGCCCCAGCATTTT.

This CDR3 is CASSLSTSGGNYNEQFF. The DNA for the CDR3 is TGTGCCAGTAGTCTTTCGACTAGCGGGGGGAACTACAATGAGCAGTTCTTC. This chain connects TRBV19 to TRBJ2-1; 13 bases agree with TRBD2. Germline V CDR1 and CDR2: LNHDA, SQIVND (reference sequence). CDR3 length: 17 amino acids. Unmatched junction bases numbered 7, after V lost 5 bases and J lost 3 bases.

The chain couples TRBV3-1 (or the pseudogene TRBV3-2) to TRBJ2-4, with 9 bases matching TRBD2. There are 18 residues in the CDR3. Germline trimming cut 0 bases from V and 7 bases from J; bases unmatched to any gene: 13. Per germline, CDR1 LGHDT and CDR2 YNNKEL (reference sequence). CDR3 sequence (DNA): TGTGCCAGCAGCCAAGATTTGCTAGCGGGGAGAAAGAGGAACATTCAGTACTTC. This translates into CASSQDLLAGRKRNIQYF.

V and J are TRBV5-6 and TRBJ1-4; D is undetermined. The CDR3 is 14 residues long. V was pared by 1 base and J by 8 bases, with 12 bases between. Germline CDR1 and CDR2: SGHDT and YYEEEE. CDR3 amino acids: CASSLRGLGEKLFF. CDR3 DNA: TGTGCCAGCAGCTTGAGAGGGCTTGGGGAAAAACTGTTTTTT.

This clone was picked up one time. The rearrangement links TRBV6-2 or TRBV6-3 to TRBJ1-1, with 7 bases lining up with TRBD1. Trimming cost V 5 bases and J 1 base; bases outside gene matches: 13. The length of the CDR3 is 17 residues. Germline CDR1 MNHEY, CDR2 SVGEGT. The CDR3 region is CASSKKQGLFANTEAFF. For the CDR3, the DNA is TGTGCCAGCAGTAAAAAACAGGGGCTGTTTGCGAACACTGAAGCTTTCTTT.

J is TRBJ2-4 and V is TRBV2, with D perhaps matching TRBD2 (6 bases). V was trimmed by 0 bases and J by 4 bases, leaving 10 bases between them. Looked up from germline, CDR1 is SNHLY and CDR2 is FYNNEI. This CDR3 comprises 15 residues. CDR3 DNA sequence: TGTGCCAGCAGTGAAGCCTCTGGGACTAAAAACATTCAGTACTTC. It codes for CASSEASGTKNIQYF.

The chain has TRBV4-1 and TRBJ1-6; D is uncertain. Germline CDR1 and CDR2: MGHRA and YSYEKL. Trimming took off 2 bases at V and 0 bases at J, with 8 bases between the two ends. This CDR3 contains 16 residues. This CDR3 reads CASSQQAGSYNSPLHF. CDR3 in DNA: TGCGCCAGCAGCCAACAGGCGGGCTCCTATAATTCACCCCTCCACTTT.

The chain joins TRBV5-1 to TRBJ2-2; maybe TRBD1 (6 bases). Trimming left V 0 bases short and J 3 bases short, with 12 bases between. Germline loops: CDR1 SGHRS, CDR2 YFSETQ. The CDR3 is 16 amino acids. The CDR3 loop reads CASSLGGQRYTGELFF. The CDR3 DNA follows: TGCGCCAGCAGCTTGGGGGGGCAGAGATACACCGGGGAGCTGTTTTTT.

This rearrangement joins TRBV7-9 to TRBJ1-4; the D is unclear. Germline lookup yields CDR1 SEHNR and CDR2 FQNEAQ (reference sequence). This CDR3 comprises 15 residues. With 6 bases removed from V and 7 bases from J, the gap between germline ends came to 18 bases. DNA of the CDR3: TGTGCCAGCAGGCTTAGAGACAATGGGTCTGAAAAACTGTTTTTT. Amino acid sequence: CASRLRDNGSEKLFF.